Following are 21 T cell receptor beta chains from one sample sequenced in a study of shared clonotypes between healthy human individuals (dated by TCRdb to the early 2020s). The library was generated by the immunoSEQ multiplex PCR assay. The source is immuneACCESS, and TCRdb retained only in-frame sequences with V and J called. Part of the clones is not carried over; for the studies checked, unresolved V genes explain less than half of this, and the remainder is unexplained. This sample comprises approximately 2.4 million clones, approximately 95% of them detected only once. Roughly 0.13% of the sample belongs to the ten largest clones. Specimen: naive CD4+ T cells sorted from blood. The label giving this sample's cell subset or site can be read as: CD45RA+ positively selected. These receptors all come from a man between 18 and 29 years old in good health.

This clone came up a few times. The chain couples TRBV2 to TRBJ2-7; TRBD1 or TRBD2 may be the D gene (5 bases each). V was clipped by 6 bases and J by 3 bases, with 18 bases between them. CDR3 size: 15 residues. Germline-derived CDR1 and CDR2 are SNHLY and FYNNEI. The CDR3 here is CASRPGLGAGYEQYF. The CDR3 DNA sequence: TGTGCCAGCAGACCGGGCCTCGGGGCGGGCTACGAGCAGTACTTC.

CDR3 sequence (DNA): TGCGCCAGCAGCCGAAACTTGGGACAGAGCTACACCTTC. Translating gives CASSRNLGQSYTF. The chain recombines TRBV4-1 with TRBJ1-2, with 7 bases identical to TRBD1. CDR3 length: 13 residues. In germline, CDR1 is MGHRA, CDR2 YSYEKL. With V trimmed by 4 bases and J by 9 bases, 8 bases remained unmatched.

The V gene is TRBV30, the J gene TRBJ2-3, with unresolved D. The CDR3 is 15 amino acids. Trimming removed 2 bases at V and 0 bases at J, with 12 bases between. Germline V gives CDR1 GTSNPN, CDR2 SVGIG (reference sequence). The CDR3 DNA sequence: TGTGCCTGGAGTCGGGCAGTTACTAGCACAGATACGCAGTATTTT. This encodes CAWSRAVTSTDTQYF.

This clone came up once. The rearrangement joins TRBV29-1 to TRBJ2-5, with D possibly matching TRBD2 (5 bases). The CDR3 runs 18 residues. Germline-derived CDR1 and CDR2 are SQVTM and ANQGSEA. Trimming removed 0 bases from V and 7 bases from J, with 27 bases in between. The CDR3 reads CSVEDLQGSRPGGGTQYF. CDR3 bases: TGCAGCGTTGAAGATCTTCAAGGCTCCCGGCCGGGCGGAGGGACCCAGTACTTC.

On this clone itself: Other DNA sequences within the sample encode an identical CDR3. The chain couples TRBV2 to TRBJ1-5; D is unresolved. Germline V gene data show CDR1 as SNHLY and CDR2 as FYNNEI. With 3 bases removed from V and 6 bases from J, the gap between germline ends came to 6 bases. This CDR3 has 12 residues. CDR3 region: CASSEGPQPQHF. The CDR3 nucleotides read TGTGCCAGCAGTGAGGGCCCTCAGCCCCAGCATTTT.

In its sample, this clone was seen once. This chain links TRBV18 with TRBJ1-2; possible D gene TRBD1, 5 bases. V was clipped by 6 bases and J by 6 bases, with 14 bases between them. The CDR3 has 13 residues. Germline V gene lookup returns CDR1 KGHSH and CDR2 LQKENI. The CDR3 loop reads CASSDRGINGYTF. CDR3 DNA sequence: TGTGCCAGCTCGGATCGGGGGATCAATGGCTACACCTTC. Complete variable domain (other parts from reference TRBV18 and TRBJ1-2): NAGVMQNPRHLVRRRGQEARLRCSPMKGHSHVYWYRQLPEEGLKFMVYLQKENIIDESGMPKERFSAEFPKEGPSILRIQQVVRGDSAAYFCASSDRGINGYTFGSGTRLTVV.

This chain connects TRBV21-1 to TRBJ2-5; the D call of TRBD1 is as the table states it, not checked on the DNA. TRBV21-1 counts as a pseudogene. The CDR3 is 17 amino acids. The CDR3: CASSTLSGEQGQETQYF. The CDR3 coding sequence is TGTGCCAGCAGCACGCTCTCAGGGGAACAAGGGCAAGAGACCCAGTACTTC.

The chain has TRBV28 and TRBJ1-2, with D possibly being TRBD1 (5 bases). The CDR3 sequence is 13 residues long. V lost 5 bases, J lost 4 bases, and 11 bases lay in between. Germline V gives CDR1 MDHEN, CDR2 SYDVKM. The CDR3 coding sequence is TGTGCCAGCAGTGGGGACCTAGGCTATGGCTACACCTTC. Protein: CASSGDLGYGYTF.

The chain joins TRBV28 to TRBJ1-1; D possibly corresponds to TRBD1 (5 bases). This CDR3 has 14 amino acids. The ends were cut back, 4 bases at V and 1 base at J, with 10 bases in the middle. CDR1 and CDR2 (germline): MDHEN, SYDVKM. The CDR3 DNA reads as TGTGCCAGCAGTTCATATAGGGGGAACACTGAAGCTTTCTTT. Amino acid sequence: CASSSYRGNTEAFF.

The chain combines TRBV6-1 with TRBJ2-3, with 8 positions matching TRBD2. CDR3 size: 15 residues. Germline V gene sequence: CDR1 MNHNS, CDR2 SASEGT. V gave up 3 bases and J gave up 1 base; unmatched junction bases: 3. CDR3 sequence: CASSDRRGGTDTQYF. The CDR3 DNA reads as TGTGCCAGCAGTGACAGGCGGGGGGGCACAGATACGCAGTATTTT.

The rearrangement links TRBV10-1 to TRBJ2-2; no clear D. This CDR3 has 14 amino acids. With 2 bases removed from V and 8 bases from J, the gap between germline ends came to 12 bases. Per the germline V gene, CDR1 is WNHNN and CDR2 is SYGVQD (reference sequence). The CDR3 spells CASSEGLGGGELFF. DNA of the CDR3: TGCGCCAGCAGTGAGGGGCTCGGCGGAGGGGAGCTGTTTTTT.

J is TRBJ2-5 and V is TRBV27, with D possibly TRBD1 on 6 matching bases. The CDR3 contains 14 residues. V was trimmed by 6 bases and J by 1 base, leaving 12 bases between them. Germline CDR1 reads MNHEY; CDR2 reads SMNVEV (reference sequence). CDR3 DNA: TGTGCCAGCAGCCCTTTAGGGGGCCAAGAGACCCAGTACTTC. As protein: CASSPLGGQETQYF.

The V and J genes are TRBV5-6 and TRBJ1-1, with D possibly TRBD1 on 6 matching bases. Germline V CDR1 and CDR2: SGHDT, YYEEEE. This CDR3 has 12 amino acids. V lost 0 bases to trimming and J lost 10 bases, with 10 bases between them. For the CDR3, the DNA is TGTGCCAGCAGCTTGGGACAGGCGTCAGCTTTCTTT. Translating it yields CASSLGQASAFF.

In regard to this clone: The sample contains more than one DNA sequence encoding this CDR3. The V and J genes are TRBV19 and TRBJ1-5, with TRBD1 identical over 10 bases. From germline, CDR1 is LNHDA and CDR2 SQIVND (reference sequence). J gave up 4 bases and V 3 bases, and 3 bases lay outside the gene matches. CDR3 length equals 15 residues. CDR3 bases: TGTGCCAGTAGTATTAGGACAGGGGGGAATCAGCCCCAGCATTTT. As protein: CASSIRTGGNQPQHF.

The chain recombines TRBV5-4 with TRBJ1-3; D gene uncertain. V was clipped by 2 bases and J by 5 bases, with 8 bases between them. Looked up from germline, CDR1 is SGHNT and CDR2 is YYREEE (reference sequence). The CDR3 has 13 residues. This CDR3 reads CASSFEGRNTIYF. DNA for the CDR3: TGTGCCAGCAGCTTTGAGGGTAGAAACACCATATATTTT.

V gene TRBV5-6 combines with J gene TRBJ2-7, with D perhaps assigned TRBD1 or TRBD2 (5 bases each). CDR3 length equals 14 residues. Trimming took off 0 bases at V and 6 bases at J, with 13 bases between the two ends. Germline CDR1 SGHDT, CDR2 YYEEEE. CDR3 sequence: CASSLATMGVEQYF. CDR3 bases: TGTGCCAGCAGCTTGGCCACGATGGGGGTCGAGCAGTACTTC.

This clone has just one count. The sample has other DNA sequences that encode this CDR3 too. The chain recombines TRBV7-2 with TRBJ2-1; no definite D call. The germline gives CDR1 SGHTA, CDR2 FQGNSA. This CDR3 region has 11 residues. V was trimmed by 2 bases and J by 9 bases, leaving 5 bases between them. The CDR3 sequence: CASSLLSEQFF. The CDR3 DNA is TGTGCCAGCAGCTTATTGAGTGAGCAGTTCTTC.

This clone was counted once. The chain joins TRBV28 to TRBJ2-5; TRBD2 might be the D (5 bases). Germline assignment: CDR1 MDHEN and CDR2 SYDVKM. CDR3 length equals 13 residues. Trimming shortened V by 7 bases and J by 2 bases, and 11 bases separated the two germline ends. CDR3 loop: CASTPGNQETQYF. The DNA for the CDR3 is TGTGCCAGCACACCGGGAAATCAAGAGACCCAGTACTTC.

Notes on this clone: The sample has other DNA sequences that encode this CDR3 too. The rearrangement uses TRBV5-6 and TRBJ2-7; possible D gene TRBD2, 6 bases. The CDR3 is 14 amino acids. In germline, CDR1 is SGHDT, CDR2 YYEEEE. Deletions cut 0 bases from V and 0 bases from J, with 7 bases between. The CDR3 is CASSLVGGSYEQYF. Here the CDR3 DNA reads TGTGCCAGCAGCTTGGTGGGGGGCTCCTACGAGCAGTACTTC.

About this clone: The same CDR3 also results from other DNA sequences found in this sample. The genes are TRBV7-2 and TRBJ2-7; 11 nucleotides agree with TRBD1. V was clipped by 5 bases and J by 3 bases; unmatched bases: 3. The germline gives CDR1 SGHTA, CDR2 FQGNSA. There are 14 residues in the CDR3. This chain's CDR3 is CASSTGTGGYEQYF. In DNA form, the CDR3 reads TGTGCCAGCAGCACAGGGACAGGGGGCTACGAGCAGTACTTC.

J is TRBJ2-5 and V is TRBV6-6, with 10 bases aligning to TRBD1. Trimming at V came to 7 bases and at J to 4 bases, leaving 12 bases not matched to a gene. The CDR3 has 16 amino acids. In germline, CDR1 is MNHNY, CDR2 SVGAGI (reference sequence). CDR3 sequence reads: CASTNPGTGDGETQYF. The CDR3 coding sequence is TGTGCCAGCACCAACCCCGGGACAGGGGATGGAGAGACCCAGTACTTC.